The next 26 T cell receptor beta chains were all read from a single sample in a study of shared clonotypes between healthy human individuals. Profiled with immunoSEQ multiplex PCR; TCRdb holds only in-frame clones, not every one. The repertoire consists of fewer than 650,000 clones, with roughly 79% occurring once and the leading ten covering around 13%. Sequences were obtained from PBMCs. These receptors all stem from a middle-aged woman in good health. Some clones in this sample may be carry-over from other donors' samples.

The V call is TRBV27, the J call TRBJ1-2; D is undetermined. V dropped 6 bases and J dropped 7 bases, with 15 bases sitting between them. The CDR3 extends over 13 amino acids. In germline, CDR1 is MNHEY, CDR2 SMNVEV (reference sequence). CDR3 DNA: TGTGCCAGCAGATACTCGGAGGCGGGTGGCTACACCTTC. It is translated as CASRYSEAGGYTF.

In this sample, this clone turned up many times. The chain uses TRBV19 and TRBJ2-5; 7 bases match TRBD1. This CDR3 region has 14 residues. The V gene end was trimmed by 5 bases and the J gene end by 4 bases; junction bases not matched to a gene: 7. CDR1 is LNHDA and CDR2 is SQIVND in the germline V gene (reference sequence). The CDR3 coding sequence is TGTGCCAGTAGTGGGACAGTTCCCCGAGAGACCCAGTACTTC. This codes for CASSGTVPRETQYF.

This chain joins TRBV4-1 and TRBJ2-1, with TRBD2 as a possible D gene (6 bases). Germline V lookup: CDR1 MGHRA, CDR2 YSYEKL. V lost 1 base to trimming and J lost 7 bases, with 17 bases between them. The CDR3 is 16 amino acids. Written as DNA, the CDR3 is TGCGCCAGCAGCCAAGGGGGAACGGGAGTGGGAAATGAGCAGTTCTTC. Translation: CASSQGGTGVGNEQFF.

V is TRBV2 and J is TRBJ2-7, with 8 bases identical to TRBD1. The CDR3 has 14 amino acids. Per germline, CDR1 SNHLY and CDR2 FYNNEI. J gave up 4 bases and V 5 bases, and 7 bases lay outside the gene matches. This CDR3 reads CASSPDRVRYEQYF. CDR3 sequence (DNA): TGTGCCAGCAGTCCGGACAGGGTCAGGTACGAGCAGTACTTC.

The V call is TRBV9, the J call TRBJ2-2, with D uncertain. This CDR3 contains 12 residues. CDR1 is SGDLS, CDR2 YYNGEE, per germline. V shed 4 bases and J shed 8 bases, with 9 bases lying between them. DNA for the CDR3: TGTGCCAGCAGCCCCTTTCTGGGGGAGCTGTTTTTT. It codes for CASSPFLGELFF.

This clone was observed a handful of times. The chain couples TRBV30 to TRBJ1-1, with D uncertain. The germline CDR1 and CDR2 sequences are GTSNPN and SVGIG (reference sequence). V shed 7 bases and J shed 3 bases, with 12 bases lying between them. The CDR3 is made up of 12 amino acids. The CDR3 region is CAYHPRHTEAFF. In DNA, the CDR3 is TGTGCCTACCATCCGAGGCACACTGAAGCTTTCTTT.

The chain carries TRBV11-3 and TRBJ2-2; 8 nucleotides align to TRBD2. J gave up 5 bases and V 6 bases, and 5 bases lay outside the gene matches. Germline values: CDR1 SGHNT, CDR2 YENEEA. The CDR3 runs 14 residues. CDR3 DNA sequence: TGTGCCAGCAGTGGAGCGGGAGTTACCGGGGAGCTGTTTTTT. Residues: CASSGAGVTGELFF.

This sequence joins TRBV6-5 and TRBJ1-1; possibly TRBD1 for D (5 bases). Germline CDR1 is MNHEY and CDR2 is SVGAGI. Between the trimmed V and J ends, which lost 6 bases and 5 bases, there was a span of 10 bases. The CDR3 consists of 12 residues. The CDR3 spells CASRNRGTEAFF. CDR3 DNA sequence: TGTGCCAGCAGGAACCGGGGGACTGAAGCTTTCTTT.

The chain employs TRBV9 and TRBJ2-1; possibly TRBD2 for D (6 bases). The V gene's germline CDR1 is SGDLS and CDR2 YYNGEE. The ends were cut back, 0 bases at V and 6 bases at J, with 13 bases in the middle. This CDR3 comprises 15 residues. CDR3 nucleotide sequence: TGTGCCAGCAGCGTAGCCGGGAGCGGGTCCAATGAGCAGTTCTTC. It specifies CASSVAGSGSNEQFF.

This clone was seen once. The CDR3 sequence is CASSPWGGRAAEQFF. The CDR3 coding sequence is TGTGCCAGTAGTCCGTGGGGCGGGAGGGCCGCTGAGCAGTTCTTC. The chain couples TRBV19 to TRBJ2-1; 9 bases map to TRBD2. Trimming cost V 5 bases and J 9 bases; bases outside gene matches: 11. CDR1 is LNHDA, CDR2 SQIVND, per germline (reference sequence). The CDR3 is 15 residues long.

As regards this clone: Distinct nucleotide sequences in the sample also encode this CDR3. The chain recombines TRBV7-3 with TRBJ2-1; D may be TRBD1 (6 bases). The CDR3 totals 14 residues. Germline lookup yields CDR1 SGHTA and CDR2 FQGTGA. Trimming left V 5 bases short and J 1 base short, with 9 bases between. The CDR3 nucleotides are TGTGCCAGCAGCCCCAGGGGTTCCTACAATGAGCAGTTCTTC. Its protein product is CASSPRGSYNEQFF.

J is TRBJ2-7 and V is TRBV6-1, with 8 bases that match TRBD1. With V trimmed by 1 base and J by 6 bases, 5 bases remained unmatched. The germline gives CDR1 MNHNS, CDR2 SASEGT. The CDR3 runs to 14 residues. CDR3 nucleotide sequence: TGTGCCAGCAGTGAAGGGACAGGGCGGCGCGAGCAGTACTTC. This sequence encodes CASSEGTGRREQYF.

The rearrangement links TRBV10-3 to TRBJ2-3; D may match TRBD1 or TRBD2 (5 bases each). The CDR3 length is 13 residues. V was shortened by 6 bases and J by 2 bases, with 9 bases between the two germline ends. Germline V gives CDR1 ENHRY, CDR2 SYGVKD. Written as DNA, the CDR3 is TGTGCCATCAGAGGGACCGACACAGATACGCAGTATTTT. Translated, it gives CAIRGTDTDTQYF.

V is TRBV5-1 and J is TRBJ1-1, with D possibly TRBD1 on 5 matching bases. CDR1 and CDR2 from the germline V gene are SGHRS and YFSETQ. V was cut by 0 bases and J by 2 bases, with 14 bases left in between. The CDR3 extends over 16 amino acids. The CDR3 loop is CASSLAGLLHNTEAFF. The CDR3 DNA reads as TGCGCCAGCAGCTTGGCGGGACTTCTTCATAACACTGAAGCTTTCTTT.

The chain has TRBV6-5 and TRBJ2-1, with D possibly being TRBD2 (6 bases). The CDR3 totals 13 residues. Germline V gene data show CDR1 as MNHEY and CDR2 as SVGAGI. V lost 6 bases, J lost 10 bases, and 16 bases lay in between. CDR3 DNA sequence: TGTGCCAGCAGGAATCGACTAGTCTCCGAGCAGTTCTTC. Translating gives CASRNRLVSEQFF.

The rearrangement uses TRBV28 and TRBJ2-2; TRBD2 is a possible D gene (5 bases). Trimming removed 7 bases from V and 5 bases from J, with 14 bases in between. The germline gives CDR1 MDHEN, CDR2 SYDVKM. This CDR3 contains 14 residues. CDR3 nucleotides: TGTGCCAGCACTGGAGGCTCGGGAACCGGGGAGCTGTTTTTT. Translated, it gives CASTGGSGTGELFF.

The CDR3 protein is CASSVVGERTDTQYF. The CDR3 nucleotides are TGTGCCAGCAGCGTAGTGGGCGAACGTACAGATACGCAGTATTTT. V is TRBV9 and J is TRBJ2-3; no firm D call. The germline V gene has CDR1 SGDLS and CDR2 YYNGEE. The CDR3 is 15 residues long. Trimming took 0 bases from V and 3 from J, leaving 11 bases between them.

V usage is TRBV9 and J usage is TRBJ2-1, with TRBD2 matching 13 bases. The CDR3 extends over 16 amino acids. The germline V gene has CDR1 SGDLS and CDR2 YYNGEE. Trimming took 2 bases from V and 5 from J; bases not matched to a gene: 4. The CDR3 sequence: CASSVQTSGRNNEQFF. The DNA of the CDR3 is TGTGCCAGCAGCGTCCAGACTAGCGGGAGGAACAATGAGCAGTTCTTC.

This chain links TRBV6-5 with TRBJ2-2; 8 positions match TRBD1. CDR1 and CDR2 (germline): MNHEY, SVGAGI. The CDR3 extends over 15 amino acids. J was trimmed by 7 bases and V by 4 bases; bases with no gene match: 8. CDR3 bases: TGTGCCAGCAGTTCCCGGACAGGGACGAGCGGGGAGCTGTTTTTT. Protein: CASSSRTGTSGELFF.

The V and J genes are TRBV5-4 and TRBJ2-7, with 9 positions matching TRBD2. Germline V gene sequence: CDR1 SGHNT, CDR2 YYREEE (reference sequence). The trim removed 4 bases at V and 1 base at J, leaving 6 bases unmatched. The CDR3 length is 15 residues. The CDR3 is CASSGGLASSYEQYF. The CDR3 DNA reads TGTGCCAGCAGCGGAGGACTAGCGTCGTCCTACGAGCAGTACTTC.

The rearrangement joins TRBV7-2 to TRBJ2-7; either TRBD1 or TRBD2 may fit D (5 bases each). The V end lost 1 base, the J end lost 7 bases, and 17 bases lay between the germline ends. CDR1 SGHTA and CDR2 FQGNSA come from the germline V gene. This CDR3 has 15 residues. The CDR3 nucleotides are TGTGCCAGCAGCTTAGAATCGGGGACCGCTCGGGAGCAGTACTTC. It codes for CASSLESGTAREQYF.

Remarks on this clone: With a much larger clone just one base away, this may be a read error. The same CDR3 is also encoded by other DNA sequences in this sample. The rearrangement links TRBV7-2 to TRBJ2-5; 8 positions agree with TRBD2. Germline CDR1 SGHTA, CDR2 FQGNSA. The V segment lost 1 base and the J segment 2 bases; nucleotides outside the gene matches: 0. The CDR3 loop spans 14 amino acids. CDR3 sequence: CASSLERGQETQYF. In nucleotides, the CDR3 is TGTGCCAGCAGCTTAGAGCGGGGGCAAGAGACCCAGTACTTC.

This clone turned up a few times. The chain uses TRBV6-5 and TRBJ1-1; TRBD1 might be the D (5 bases). Looked up from germline, CDR1 is MNHEY and CDR2 is SVGAGI. The CDR3 totals 15 residues. The germline V and J ends were trimmed by 6 bases and 5 bases, with 19 bases remaining between them. CDR3 residues: CASSLDGRGWTEAFF. In nucleotides, the CDR3 is TGTGCCAGCAGCCTCGATGGTAGGGGATGGACTGAAGCTTTCTTT.

The chain links TRBV27 to TRBJ2-7, with 8 bases fitting TRBD1. Germline trimming cut 6 bases from V and 2 bases from J; bases unmatched to any gene: 6. This CDR3 has 14 residues. CDR1 MNHEY and CDR2 SMNVEV come from the germline V gene (reference sequence). CDR3 sequence reads: CASSARTGTYEQYF. CDR3 bases: TGTGCCAGCAGCGCGAGGACAGGGACCTACGAGCAGTACTTC.

The V call is TRBV6-4, the J call TRBJ2-2; a possible D gene is TRBD2 (5 bases). The CDR3 length is 13 residues. Germline assignment: CDR1 MRHNA and CDR2 SNTAGT. The V and J ends lost 8 bases and 5 bases respectively, with 12 bases between them. The CDR3 loop reads CASGEQLTGELFF. Here the CDR3 DNA reads TGTGCCAGCGGGGAGCAGTTGACCGGGGAGCTGTTTTTT.

The chain joins TRBV18 to TRBJ1-1; no reliable D call. Germline values: CDR1 KGHSH, CDR2 LQKENI. This CDR3 comprises 13 residues. V lost 7 bases and J 1 base, leaving 10 bases between the germline ends. The CDR3 here is CASFPHENTEAFF. CDR3 DNA sequence: TGTGCCAGCTTTCCGCACGAGAACACTGAAGCTTTCTTT.